The 15 T cell receptor beta chains below were found in one sample sequenced in a study of blood T cell repertoires in COVID-19. Data came from immunoSEQ multiplex PCR; TCRdb stores just in-frame clones and leaves some out. This sample has some 79,000 clones, with roughly 91% found just once. The sample taken for sequencing was peripheral blood. The receptors come from a man between 70 and 80 years old with active or convalescent COVID-19.

The sample holds a few counts of this clone. CDR3 coding DNA: TGTGCCAGCAGCTTTTCCCCCTCCGCTGAAGCTTTCTTT. Its translation is CASSFSPSAEAFF. The chain combines TRBV7-9 with TRBJ1-1, with unresolved D. CDR3 length: 13 amino acids. V shed 3 bases and J shed 6 bases, with 11 bases lying between them. From germline, CDR1 is SEHNR and CDR2 FQNEAQ (reference sequence).

The chain combines TRBV28 with TRBJ1-6; tentative D call: TRBD1 (5 bases). The CDR3 extends over 13 amino acids. Looked up from germline, CDR1 is MDHEN and CDR2 is SYDVKM. V gave up 5 bases and J gave up 8 bases, with 10 bases separating them. The DNA of the CDR3 is TGTGCCAGCAGTCCGGGGGACCATTCACCCCTCCACTTT. This translates into CASSPGDHSPLHF.

This clone was counted only a few times. This rearrangement joins TRBV27 to TRBJ2-1; D ambiguous. V lost 8 bases, J lost 8 bases, and 19 bases lay in between. Germline-derived CDR1 and CDR2 are MNHEY and SMNVEV (reference sequence). The CDR3 runs 14 residues. In nucleotides, the CDR3 is TGTGCCAGCCGAATTCACGTGGGCTTCGATGAGCAGTTCTTC. It is translated as CASRIHVGFDEQFF.

The chain combines TRBV19 with TRBJ1-1, with 7 bases matching TRBD1. CDR3 size: 16 residues. The V and J ends lost 5 bases and 0 bases, in that order; junction bases with no gene match: 9. CDR1 and CDR2 from the germline V gene are LNHDA and SQIVND (reference sequence). The CDR3: CASSFRDRLVNTEAFF. The CDR3 nucleotides read TGTGCCAGTAGTTTCAGGGACAGATTGGTGAACACTGAAGCTTTCTTT.

The rearrangement links TRBV9 to TRBJ2-7, with TRBD2 as a possible D gene (6 bases). CDR1 is SGDLS and CDR2 is YYNGEE in the germline V gene. The CDR3 has 15 residues. The V gene lost 4 bases and the J gene lost 1 base, with 15 bases spanning the gap. In DNA form, the CDR3 reads TGTGCCAGCAGCCCCGCCCCGACTAGTTCCTACGAGCAGTACTTC. Translation gives CASSPAPTSSYEQYF.

This chain connects TRBV19 to TRBJ1-1; 11 positions agree with TRBD1. CDR1 and CDR2 (germline): LNHDA, SQIVND (reference sequence). V was pared by 5 bases and J by 4 bases, with 9 bases of the junction left unmatched. This CDR3 has 16 residues. As DNA, the CDR3 is TGTGCCAGTAGTTCGACGGGTGGGACAGGGGGCACTGAAGCTTTCTTT. Its protein is CASSSTGGTGGTEAFF.

The chain recombines TRBV30 with TRBJ1-1, with no clear D. CDR3 length: 11 amino acids. The germline V gene has CDR1 GTSNPN and CDR2 SVGIG (reference sequence). V gave up 8 bases and J gave up 6 bases, with 13 bases separating them. CDR3 coding DNA: TGTGCCCGCGCGAGTCGCGCTGAAGCTTTCTTT. As protein: CARASRAEAFF.

The V gene is TRBV7-9, the J gene TRBJ2-7; a possible D gene is TRBD2 (5 bases). With 5 bases removed from V and 2 bases from J, the gap between germline ends came to 7 bases. The CDR3 consists of 12 residues. Germline V gives CDR1 SEHNR, CDR2 FQNEAQ (reference sequence). The CDR3 protein is CASSPGTYEQYF. The CDR3, as DNA: TGTGCCAGCAGCCCCGGGACCTACGAGCAGTACTTC.

This clone was picked up one time. The genes are TRBV5-8 and TRBJ2-1; 9 bases are shared with TRBD2. CDR3 size: 14 residues. CDR1 SGHTS and CDR2 YDEGEE come from the germline V gene. After removal of 4 bases from V and 7 bases from J, the junction contained 6 bases not matched to a gene. CDR3 protein: CASSRGTSWNEQFF. The CDR3 region has the DNA TGTGCCAGCAGCCGGGGGACTAGCTGGAATGAGCAGTTCTTC.

This clone was detected once. The gene calls are TRBV5-1 and TRBJ1-2; 7 nucleotides line up with TRBD1. Germline values: CDR1 SGHRS, CDR2 YFSETQ. With V trimmed by 4 bases and J by 1 base, 7 bases remained unmatched. The CDR3 is made up of 15 amino acids. DNA for the CDR3: TGCGCCAGCAGCCCCAGTCAGGGGGTTAACTATGGCTACACCTTC. Its protein is CASSPSQGVNYGYTF.

V gene TRBV7-3 combines with J gene TRBJ2-5; 10 bases are shared with TRBD2. V trimming: 2 bases; J trimming: 4 bases; junction bases outside the gene matches: 7. The CDR3 covers 16 residues. Per the germline V gene, CDR1 is SGHTA and CDR2 is FQGTGA. The CDR3 loop is CASSLQPSGGGETQYF. The CDR3 nucleotides are TGTGCCAGCAGCTTACAGCCTAGCGGGGGAGGAGAGACCCAGTACTTC.

V usage is TRBV28 and J usage is TRBJ1-2, with unresolved D. Per germline, CDR1 MDHEN and CDR2 SYDVKM. The V and J ends lost 6 bases and 8 bases respectively, with 10 bases between them. This CDR3 contains 11 residues. DNA for the CDR3: TGTGCCAGCAGCACTACTCGAGGCTACACCTTC. It yields the protein CASSTTRGYTF.

The chain is built from TRBV5-1 and TRBJ1-4; D gene uncertain. The germline V gene encodes CDR1 SGHRS and CDR2 YFSETQ. There are 14 residues in the CDR3. Trimming left V 1 base short and J 6 bases short, with 10 bases between. The CDR3 here is CASSLSGRDEKLFF. The CDR3 DNA reads as TGCGCCAGCAGCTTGAGCGGGAGGGATGAAAAACTGTTTTTT.

The chain joins TRBV9 to TRBJ2-7, with 10 positions matching TRBD2. CDR1 is SGDLS, CDR2 YYNGEE, per germline. The CDR3 consists of 15 residues. V trimming: 4 bases; J trimming: 5 bases; junction bases outside the gene matches: 9. The CDR3 loop is CASSPGRLAGDEQYF. The DNA of the CDR3 is TGTGCCAGCAGCCCTGGCCGGCTAGCGGGAGACGAGCAGTACTTC.

The V and J genes are TRBV18 and TRBJ2-3; D gene uncertain. CDR3 size: 13 residues. CDR1 is KGHSH, CDR2 LQKENI, per germline. With 1 base removed from V and 5 bases from J, the gap between germline ends came to 7 bases. This CDR3 reads CASSPQSGDTQYF. The CDR3 coding sequence is TGTGCCAGCTCACCACAGTCAGGAGATACGCAGTATTTT. The variable domain in full, completed from reference TRBV18 and TRBJ2-3, reads NAGVMQNPRHLVRRRGQEARLRCSPMKGHSHVYWYRQLPEEGLKFMVYLQKENIIDESGMPKERFSAEFPKEGPSILRIQQVVRGDSAAYFCASSPQSGDTQYFGPGTRLTVL.